One and the same sample provided the 8 T cell receptor beta chains below, sequenced in a study of blood T cell repertoires in COVID-19. Here immunoSEQ multiplex PCR was the method, and the copy in TCRdb shows in-frame clones only, minus some. The table has around 150,000 clones, around 91% seen once. Sequencing used peripheral blood. The receptors come from a woman aged 60-75 years with active COVID-19.

The CDR3 sequence: CAWSVRLVGEDTQYF. CDR3 bases: TGTGCCTGGAGTGTACGATTAGTCGGGGAGGATACGCAGTATTTT. The rearrangement uses TRBV30 and TRBJ2-3; TRBD2 might be the D (5 bases). The CDR3 spans 15 residues. V gave up 0 bases and J gave up 6 bases, with 16 bases separating them. Per germline, CDR1 GTSNPN and CDR2 SVGIG (reference sequence).

The sample holds one count of this clone. The chain combines TRBV28 with TRBJ2-7, with 14 bases matching TRBD2. With 4 bases clipped from V and 0 bases from J, the junction kept 5 bases outside the gene matches. Per germline, CDR1 MDHEN and CDR2 SYDVKM. The CDR3 extends over 17 amino acids. The CDR3 is CASSSRLAGGFSYEQYF. The CDR3 nucleotides read TGTGCCAGCAGTTCACGACTAGCGGGAGGGTTCTCCTACGAGCAGTACTTC.

This clone came up once. This chain joins TRBV3-1 (or the pseudogene TRBV3-2) and TRBJ1-6; 9 positions agree with TRBD1. V lost 1 base to trimming and J lost 11 bases; unmatched junction nucleotides: 9. From germline, CDR1 is LGHDT and CDR2 YNNKEL (reference sequence). The CDR3 consists of 16 residues. The CDR3 region is CASSQGTGARRAPLHF. In nucleotides, the CDR3 is TGTGCCAGCAGCCAAGGGACAGGGGCCCGCAGGGCACCCCTCCACTTT.

The chain joins TRBV29-1 to TRBJ2-5; tentative D call: TRBD2 (7 bases). The CDR3 is 14 residues long. Germline lookup yields CDR1 SQVTM and CDR2 ANQGSEA. V was shortened by 6 bases and J by 4 bases, with 18 bases between the two germline ends. The DNA for the CDR3 is TGCAGCGTCCGGAGAGGGGGGGTCGGAGAGACCCAGTACTTC. This encodes CSVRRGGVGETQYF. Supplemented by reference TRBV29-1 and TRBJ2-5, the full variable domain reads SAVISQKPSRDICQRGTSLTIQCQVDSQVTMMFWYRQQPGQSLTLIATANQGSEATYESGFVIDKFPISRPNLTFSTLTVSNMSPEDSSIYLCSVRRGGVGETQYFGPGTRLLVL.

In regard to this clone: A read error may produce the germline difference seen at one junction end. The chain has TRBV2 and TRBJ1-5; a weak D match, TRBD1 (5 bases). CDR3 size: 15 residues. Germline CDR1 is SNHLY and CDR2 is FYNNEI. CDR3 DNA: TGTGCCAGCAGGGAAGACACAGGAAGCAATCAGCCCCAGCATTTT. As protein: CASREDTGSNQPQHF.

The CDR3 loop is CASSLEQNNQPQHF. The DNA of the CDR3 is TGTGCCAGCAGCTTGGAACAGAACAATCAGCCCCAGCATTTT. The chain recombines TRBV5-5 with TRBJ1-5; D is ambiguous. V lost 0 bases to trimming and J lost 3 bases, with 7 bases between them. CDR1 is SGHKS and CDR2 is YYEKEE in the germline V gene (reference sequence). The length of the CDR3 is 14 residues.

The CDR3 coding sequence is TGCGCCAGCAGCTCCGGACATTTGGCAAATGAAAAACTGTTTTTT. Protein: CASSSGHLANEKLFF. J is TRBJ1-4 and V is TRBV5-1, with TRBD1 as a possible D gene (5 bases). In germline, CDR1 is SGHRS, CDR2 YFSETQ. The CDR3 extends over 15 amino acids. V was pared by 3 bases and J by 5 bases, with 14 bases between.

J is TRBJ2-7 and V is TRBV5-1; 8 positions match TRBD1. In germline, CDR1 is SGHRS, CDR2 YFSETQ. CDR3 length equals 15 residues. The V gene end was trimmed by 0 bases and the J gene end by 4 bases; junction bases not matched to a gene: 6. This CDR3 is CASSLGGTGKYEQYF. CDR3 DNA sequence: TGCGCCAGCAGCTTGGGGGGGACAGGAAAGTACGAGCAGTACTTC.